This TCR beta chain was sequenced during a study of shared clonotypes between healthy human individuals. About the study: Researchers assigned three CD4 naive, three CD4 memory, two CD8 naive and one CD8 memory plate to each donor. Findings and limits, study-wide: Estimated clonotype richness was generally higher in naive than memory subsets.

CD8 cells classed as naive were CD45RO-negative and positively selected for CCR7, excluding terminally differentiated effector memory CD45RA+ cells. Nashville, Tennessee was home to all donors, who were Caucasian adults. Notes on this clone: The target antigen is unknown.

Losses at the gene ends were 2 bases for V and 0 bases for J; bases not matched to a gene: 8. Germline assignment: CDR1 MDHEN and CDR2 SYDVKM. The CDR3 length is 18 residues. Several immunoSEQ plates held equal portions of the genomic DNA taken from each subset. Assay used: immunoSEQ multiplex PCR; TCRdb lists only in-frame clones, some missing. Of under 1 million clones listed, 85% to 95% were seen once; the top ten hold approximately 25%. This sequence was found in a man aged 25 to 40 in good health. Sequenced material: naive CD8+ T cells sorted from blood. This chain links TRBV28 with TRBJ2-1; TRBD2 aligns across 9 bases. CDR3 protein: CASSLPRAGGSSYNEQFF. The DNA of the CDR3 is TGTGCCAGCAGTTTACCAAGAGCGGGAGGTAGCTCCTACAATGAGCAGTTCTTC.